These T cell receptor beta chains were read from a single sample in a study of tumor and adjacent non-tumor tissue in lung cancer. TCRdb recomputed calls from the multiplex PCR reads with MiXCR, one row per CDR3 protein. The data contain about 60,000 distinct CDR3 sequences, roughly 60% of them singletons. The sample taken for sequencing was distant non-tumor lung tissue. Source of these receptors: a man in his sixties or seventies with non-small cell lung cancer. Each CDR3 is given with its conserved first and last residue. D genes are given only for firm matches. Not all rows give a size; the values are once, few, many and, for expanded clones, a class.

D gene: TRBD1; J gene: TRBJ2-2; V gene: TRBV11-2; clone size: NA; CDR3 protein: CATSLQGTLFAGELLF; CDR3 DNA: TGTGCCACCAGCCTACAGGGGACGTTGTTTGCCGGGGAGCTGTTATTT
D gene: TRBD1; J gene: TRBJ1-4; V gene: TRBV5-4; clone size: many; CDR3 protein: CASSSSVGQGGEKLFF; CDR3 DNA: TGTGCCAGCAGCTCTTCCGTGGGACAGGGCGGCGAAAAACTGTTTTTT
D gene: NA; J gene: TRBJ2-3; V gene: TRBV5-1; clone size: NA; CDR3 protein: CAGSVSASTDTQYF; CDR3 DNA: TGCGCCGGCAGTGTCTCAGCAAGCACAGATACGCAGTATTTT
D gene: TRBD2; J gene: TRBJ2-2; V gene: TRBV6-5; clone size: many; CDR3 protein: CASSYLSGRRTGELFF; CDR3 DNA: TGTGCCAGCAGTTACTTGAGCGGGAGACGTACCGGGGAGCTGTTTTTT
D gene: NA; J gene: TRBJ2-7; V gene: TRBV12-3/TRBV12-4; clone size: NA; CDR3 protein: CASSATCYELYF; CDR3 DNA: TGTGCCAGCAGTGCGACATGCTACGAGCTGTACTTC
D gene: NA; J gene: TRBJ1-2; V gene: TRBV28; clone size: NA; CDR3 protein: CASRRLNYGYTF; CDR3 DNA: TGTGCCAGCAGGAGGCTTAACTATGGTTACACCTTC
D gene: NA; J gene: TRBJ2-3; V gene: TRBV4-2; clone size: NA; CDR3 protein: CARCQDMLHGPSTDTQYF; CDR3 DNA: TGTGCCAGGTGCCAAGATATGTTGCATGGCCCTAGCACAGATACGCAGTATTTT
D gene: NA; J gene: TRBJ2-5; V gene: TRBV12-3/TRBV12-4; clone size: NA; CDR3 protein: CASNTMDSSETQYF; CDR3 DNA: TGTGCCAGCAATACGATGGACAGCTCTGAGACCCAGTACTTC
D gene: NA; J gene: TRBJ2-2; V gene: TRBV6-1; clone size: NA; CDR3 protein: CASSDLQGSYTGELFF; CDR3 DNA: TGTGCCAGCAGTGATCTACAGGGTTCGTACACCGGGGAGCTGTTTTTT
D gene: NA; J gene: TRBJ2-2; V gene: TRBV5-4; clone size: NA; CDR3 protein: CAGNFPGAAGELFF; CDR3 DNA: TGTGCCGGCAACTTTCCGGGGGCGGCCGGGGAGCTGTTTTTT
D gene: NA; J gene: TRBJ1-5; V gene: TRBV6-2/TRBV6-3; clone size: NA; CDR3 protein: CASSADEVGNQPQHF; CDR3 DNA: TGTGCCAGCAGCGCCGACGAGGTGGGCAATCAGCCCCAGCATTTT
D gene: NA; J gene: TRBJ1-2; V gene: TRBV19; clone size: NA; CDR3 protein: CASSIRQGGGYTF; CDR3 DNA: TGTGCCAGTAGTATAAGGCAGGGCGGCGGCTACACCTTC
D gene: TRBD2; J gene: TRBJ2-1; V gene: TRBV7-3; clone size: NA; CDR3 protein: CASSFPTSWLYNEQFF; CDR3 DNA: TGTGCCAGCAGCTTTCCGACTAGCTGGCTCTACAATGAGCAGTTCTTC
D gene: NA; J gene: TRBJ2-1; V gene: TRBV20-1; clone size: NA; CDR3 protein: CSATSGADEQFF; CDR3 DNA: TGCAGTGCTACTTCAGGGGCGGATGAGCAGTTCTTC
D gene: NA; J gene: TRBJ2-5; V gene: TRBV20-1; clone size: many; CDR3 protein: CSARHQGQTQYF; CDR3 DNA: TGCAGTGCTAGACATCAAGGCCAGACCCAGTACTTC
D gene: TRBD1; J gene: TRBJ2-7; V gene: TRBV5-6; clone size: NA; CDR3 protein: CASSLQGAKLSEQYF; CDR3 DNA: TGTGCCAGCAGTTTACAGGGGGCAAAGTTATCCGAGCAGTACTTC
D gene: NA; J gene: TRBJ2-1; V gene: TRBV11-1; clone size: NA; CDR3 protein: CASSSEFGFKQFF; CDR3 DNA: TGTGCCAGCAGTTCGGAATTCGGGTTCAAGCAGTTCTTC
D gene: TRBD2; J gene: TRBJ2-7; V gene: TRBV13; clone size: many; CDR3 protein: CASSLTSSLEQYF; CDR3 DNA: TGTGCCAGCAGCTTGACTAGCTCCCTCGAGCAGTACTTC
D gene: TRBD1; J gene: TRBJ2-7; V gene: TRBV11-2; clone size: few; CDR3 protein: CASSRHKDRGSYEQYF; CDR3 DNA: TGTGCCAGCTCCCGACACAAGGACAGGGGATCCTACGAGCAGTACTTC
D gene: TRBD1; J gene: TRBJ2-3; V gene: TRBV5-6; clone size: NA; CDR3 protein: CARSPRPGTGRTGTQYF; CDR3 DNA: TGTGCCAGGAGCCCCCGTCCCGGGACAGGTCGCACAGGTACGCAGTATTTT
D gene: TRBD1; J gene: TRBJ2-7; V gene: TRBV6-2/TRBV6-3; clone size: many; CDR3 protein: CASSYSQDRDLFPAYEQYF; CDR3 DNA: TGTGCCAGCAGTTACTCGCAGGACAGGGACCTGTTTCCTGCCTACGAGCAGTACTTC
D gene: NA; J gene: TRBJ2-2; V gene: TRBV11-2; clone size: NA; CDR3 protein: CASSLVPGFTSTGKLFF; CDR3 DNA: TGTGCCAGCAGCTTAGTTCCGGGATTCACGAGCACCGGTAAGCTGTTTTTT
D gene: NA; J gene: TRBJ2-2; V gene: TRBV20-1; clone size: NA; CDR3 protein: CSVRDIEAGTGELFF; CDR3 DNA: TGCAGTGTTAGAGATATCGAAGCAGGTACCGGTGAGCTGTTTTTT
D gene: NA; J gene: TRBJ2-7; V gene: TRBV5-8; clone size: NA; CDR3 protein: CASSLEVGVNEQYF; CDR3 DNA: TGTGCCAGCAGCCTTGAGGTAGGGGTAAACGAGCAGTACTTC
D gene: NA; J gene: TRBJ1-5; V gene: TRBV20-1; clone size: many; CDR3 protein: CSAKGVQPQHF; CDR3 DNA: TGCAGTGCAAAGGGGGTTCAGCCCCAGCATTTT
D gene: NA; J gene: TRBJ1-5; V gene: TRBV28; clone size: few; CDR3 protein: CASSGTMRSNQPQHF; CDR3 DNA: TGTGCCAGCAGCGGGACGATGAGAAGCAATCAGCCCCAGCATTTT
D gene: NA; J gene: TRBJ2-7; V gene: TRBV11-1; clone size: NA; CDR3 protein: CVSSLRQTYEQYF; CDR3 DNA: TGTGTCAGCAGTTTAAGACAGACATACGAGCAGTACTTC
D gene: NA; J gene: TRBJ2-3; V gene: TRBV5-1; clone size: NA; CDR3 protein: CASSLGPGADTQYF; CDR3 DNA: TGCGCCAGCAGCTTGGGCCCAGGGGCAGATACGCAGTATTTT
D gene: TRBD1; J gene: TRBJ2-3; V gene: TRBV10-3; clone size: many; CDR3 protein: CAIRIQGALDTQYF; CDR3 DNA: TGTGCCATCAGAATACAGGGGGCGTTGGATACGCAGTATTTT
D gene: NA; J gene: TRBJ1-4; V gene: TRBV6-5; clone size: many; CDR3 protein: CASRGDNEKLFF; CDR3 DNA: TGTGCCAGCAGGGGAGATAATGAAAAACTGTTTTTT
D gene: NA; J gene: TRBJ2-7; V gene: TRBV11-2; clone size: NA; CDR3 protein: CANSSPQSGTYEQYF; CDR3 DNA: TGTGCCAACAGCTCCCCCCAAAGTGGGACCTACGAGCAGTACTTC
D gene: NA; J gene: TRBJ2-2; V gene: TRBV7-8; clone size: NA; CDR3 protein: CASSSSGTASWELFF; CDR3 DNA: TGTGCCAGCAGCTCGTCCGGGACGGCCAGCTGGGAGCTGTTTTTT
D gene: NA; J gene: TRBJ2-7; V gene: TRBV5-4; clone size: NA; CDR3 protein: CAISLDRTPYEQYF; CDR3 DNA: TGTGCCATCAGCCTGGATCGGACACCCTACGAGCAGTACTTC
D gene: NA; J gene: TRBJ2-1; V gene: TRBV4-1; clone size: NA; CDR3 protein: CGSNQAPGELRDEQFF; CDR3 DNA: TGCGGCAGCAACCAAGCCCCGGGAGAGCTCAGAGATGAGCAGTTCTTC
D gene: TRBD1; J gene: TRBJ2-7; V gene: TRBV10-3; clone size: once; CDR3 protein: CTISGTGVVYEQYF; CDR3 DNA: TGTACCATCAGTGGGACAGGTGTGGTCTACGAGCAGTACTTC
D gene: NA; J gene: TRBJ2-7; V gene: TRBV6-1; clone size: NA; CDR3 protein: CASSLGAFYEQYF; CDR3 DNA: TGTGCCAGCAGTTTAGGAGCATTCTATGAGCAGTACTTC
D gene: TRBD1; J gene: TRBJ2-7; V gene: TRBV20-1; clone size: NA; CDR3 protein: CSAIVQGARYEQYF; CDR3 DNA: TGCAGTGCTATCGTACAGGGGGCGAGGTACGAGCAGTACTTC
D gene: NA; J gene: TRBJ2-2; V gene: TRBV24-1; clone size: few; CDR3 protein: CATSDTGVLFF; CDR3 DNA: TGTGCCACCAGTGATACCGGGGTGCTGTTTTTT
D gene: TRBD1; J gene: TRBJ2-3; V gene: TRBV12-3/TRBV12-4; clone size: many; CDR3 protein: CASSLSVTGSTDTQYF; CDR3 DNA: TGTGCCAGCAGTTTATCGGTGACAGGGTCCACAGATACGCAGTATTTT
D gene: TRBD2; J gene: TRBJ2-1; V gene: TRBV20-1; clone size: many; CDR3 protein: CSARLAGSSYNEQFF; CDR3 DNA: TGCAGTGCTCGACTAGCGGGGAGCTCCTACAATGAGCAGTTCTTC
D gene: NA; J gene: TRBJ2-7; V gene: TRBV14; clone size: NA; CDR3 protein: CASSQPGIGTSYEQYF; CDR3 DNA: TGTGCCAGCAGCCAACCGGGTATTGGAACATCCTACGAGCAGTACTTC
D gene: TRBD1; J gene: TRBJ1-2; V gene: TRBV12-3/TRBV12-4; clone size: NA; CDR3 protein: CVSSLVPGGYGYTF; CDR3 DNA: TGTGTCAGCAGCTTAGTGCCAGGGGGCTATGGCTACACCTTT
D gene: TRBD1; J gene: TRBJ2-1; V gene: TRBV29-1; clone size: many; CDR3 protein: CSVVGGVMGRTGAYNEQFF; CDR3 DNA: TGCAGCGTTGTTGGCGGTGTTATGGGACGGACAGGAGCTTACAATGAGCAGTTCTTC
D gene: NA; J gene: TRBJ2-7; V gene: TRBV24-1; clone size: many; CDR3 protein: CATRDLAGNEQYF; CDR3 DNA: TGTGCCACCAGGGACTTAGCAGGGAACGAGCAGTACTTC
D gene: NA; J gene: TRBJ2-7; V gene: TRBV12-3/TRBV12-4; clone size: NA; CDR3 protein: CAGTLSKSGTGLSYVQYF; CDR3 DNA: TGTGCCGGCACTTTATCAAAGTCCGGGACGGGCCTTTCCTACGTGCAGTACTTC
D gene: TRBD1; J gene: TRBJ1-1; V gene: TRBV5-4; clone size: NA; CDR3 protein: CASNNQGQMNTEAFF; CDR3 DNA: TGTGCCAGCAACAACCAGGGACAGATGAACACTGAAGCTTTCTTT
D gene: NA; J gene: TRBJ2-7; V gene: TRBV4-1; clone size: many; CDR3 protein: CASSQEGDKTYEQYF; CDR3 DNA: TGCGCCAGCAGCCAAGAGGGAGACAAAACCTACGAGCAGTACTTC
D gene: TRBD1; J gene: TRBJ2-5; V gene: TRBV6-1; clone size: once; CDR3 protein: CASSGGTGWETQYF; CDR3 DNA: TGTGCCAGCAGTGGCGGGACAGGGTGGGAGACACAGTACTTC
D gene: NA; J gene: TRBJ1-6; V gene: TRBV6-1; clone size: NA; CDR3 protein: CASRLQPGKQDSALHF; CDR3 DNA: TGTGCCAGCAGACTTCAGCCAGGTAAACAGGATTCAGCCCTCCACTTT
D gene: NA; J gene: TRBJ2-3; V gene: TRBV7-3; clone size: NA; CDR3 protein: CASSSATSPKEGDKQYF; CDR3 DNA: TGTGCCAGTAGCTCGGCGACTAGCCCCAAAGAGGGGGATAAGCAGTATTTT
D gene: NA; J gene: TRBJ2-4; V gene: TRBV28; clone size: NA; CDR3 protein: CASSPGQLKNIQYF; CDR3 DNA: TGTGCCAGCAGCCCGGGACAACTAAAAAACATTCAGTACTTC
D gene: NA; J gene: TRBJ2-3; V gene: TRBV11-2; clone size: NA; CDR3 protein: CARSLHPGQRRTDTQYF; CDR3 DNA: TGTGCCAGAAGTTTGCACCCGGGACAACGCCGCACAGATACGCAGTATTTT
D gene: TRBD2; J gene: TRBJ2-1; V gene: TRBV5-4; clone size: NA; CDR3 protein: CASRASGGEYNEQFF; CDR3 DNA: TGTGCCAGCAGGGCGAGCGGGGGGGAGTACAATGAGCAGTTCTTC
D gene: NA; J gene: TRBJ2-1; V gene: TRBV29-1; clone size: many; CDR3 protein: CSVEPGGSYNEQFF; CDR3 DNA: TGCAGCGTAGAACCCGGGGGCTCCTACAATGAGCAGTTCTTC
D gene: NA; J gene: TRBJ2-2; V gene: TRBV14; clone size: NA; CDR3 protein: CASSLLGFPGELFF; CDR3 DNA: TGTGCCAGCAGCCTGCTCGGGTTTCCCGGGGAGCTGTTTTTT
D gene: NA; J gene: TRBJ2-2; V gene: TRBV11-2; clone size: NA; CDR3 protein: CASSLLRGSAEELFF; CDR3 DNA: TGTGCCAGCAGCTTATTAAGGGGTAGCGCCGAGGAGCTGTTTTTC
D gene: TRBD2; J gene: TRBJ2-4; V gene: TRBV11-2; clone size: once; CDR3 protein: CASSRGLVENILYF; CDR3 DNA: TGTGCCAGCAGTCGGGGACTAGTGGAAAACATTCTGTACTTC
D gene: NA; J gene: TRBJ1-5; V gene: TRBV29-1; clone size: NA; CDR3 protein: CRVDIGTGSSSSQPQHF; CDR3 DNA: TGCAGAGTAGACATCGGGACTGGGAGTTCGAGCAGTCAGCCCCAGCATTTT
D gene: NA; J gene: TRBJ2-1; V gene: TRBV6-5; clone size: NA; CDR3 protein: CASSYGGSRVEQSF; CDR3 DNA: TGTGCCAGCAGTTACGGAGGGTCCAGGGTTGAGCAGTCCTTC